This T cell receptor beta chain was recorded in a study of cytomegalovirus exposure and HLA in healthy donors listed by TCRdb under 2017. About the full investigation: In an earlier analysis of some 550 of the donors, 250 to 350 Gb of sequence data and just under 120 million unique TCR beta sequences from about 190 million T cells were reported. Of the 398 genotyped donors, 75% to 85% were placed in the genetic ancestry cluster associated with self-reported Caucasian donors. Besides the first cohort of 666 subjects, a separate validation cohort made up of about 120 different subjects was used. A later analysis re-examined previously published TCR beta repertoires from around 670 donors and added high-resolution HLA genotyping to investigate patterns of TCR occurrence. To predict cytomegalovirus infection status, the study brought together high-throughput TCR immunosequencing, statistical association of individual TCRs with disease status, and machine learning. Every discovery cohort repertoire had been produced on one sequencing platform. HLA typing covered class I and class II loci at four-digit resolution. An early release covering around 630 HLA-typed donors comprised around 300 gigabases of sequencing data and about 90 million unique TCR sequences. The study aimed to test whether cataloging public T cell receptors could reveal signatures of past pathogen exposure. A later genetic analysis used genome-wide SNP genotypes for about 65% of the 666 donors, treating that subset as a discovery cohort. Because of strong linkage in the cohort, roughly five DR-DQ haplotypes were treated as single units for association and clustering. The T cell repertoires of around 730 subjects were profiled by immunosequencing and related to cytomegalovirus serostatus. Among about 360 genotyped donors of the cohort, an average of 235,054 unique TCR beta nucleotide sequences were sequenced per donor, roughly a sixth of them non-productive. Alongside the repertoire data, information on donor age, sex, ethnicity and CMV serostatus was compiled. The number of donors typed differed by locus, with about 629-630 for A, B, C, DRB1 and DQB1, about 500 for DQA1, 600 to 610 for DPA1, and approximately 470 for DPB1. The later analysis used no new phenotypic data to find candidate immune exposures, relying instead on TCR beta sequences and their occurrence across donors. An earlier analysis of around 640 of the donors used high-throughput TCR beta sequencing to judge whether each TCR beta V gene segment behaved as functional or pseudogenic. The full study reports these points: A further reported finding was that TCR beta sequences accurately predicted the HLA-A and HLA-B alleles for most subjects in the first cohort. A few of the identified cytomegalovirus-associated TCR beta chains were confirmed in vitro to be specific for cytomegalovirus antigens. According to a later analysis, most CMV-associated TCR beta chains appeared to be HLA-restricted, and the HLA associations seemed to be driven largely by CMV exposure. The presence/absence analyses assumed that sequencing depth was roughly uniform across donors, and that assumption may not be true. The classifier was reported to diagnose cytomegalovirus status with high specificity and sensitivity in both the original and validation cohorts. A later analysis associated 16,951 TCR beta sequences with specific HLA alleles at a false discovery rate of 0.05. In an earlier analysis of 587 of the donors, most TCR beta V segments were observed in productive rearrangements about 90% or about 30% of the time, broadly matching IMGT annotations. In a later genetic analysis, a missense DCLRE1C variant was associated with V-gene and J-gene trimming of TCR beta chains, and the association was replicated in an independent cohort. The cohort was sequenced for TCR beta chains only, and without alpha or paired-chain data the features that could be detected were limited. The only immune exposure information available for the cohort was CMV serostatus. While some public TCRs were present in many individuals, most TCR sequences turned up only very rarely across donors. Compared with the approximately 720-donor mean, donors in an Asian-associated ancestry cluster had fewer N-insertions in productive TCRs, according to a later genetic analysis. In a later analysis, HLA-associated TCR beta chains showed more clonal expansion and lower generation probabilities than non-associated chains that were equally common. In a later analysis, several top co-occurrence clusters were reported to appear linked to parvovirus B19, influenza, CMV and Epstein-Barr virus. Over 15 rarely observed V segments, including chromosome 9 orphons, were excluded from the earlier analysis of several hundred of the donors because counts were too low. The authors suggested that the approach could potentially be extended to other disease states and immunological phenotypes. Correlated functional status among segregating V segments might be attributable to linkage disequilibrium, but an unknown experimental factor could not be ruled out. When HLA alleles, especially DR and DQ, strongly co-occurred, TCR associations were difficult to assign to individual alleles. According to a later analysis, TCR association rates differed among HLA loci, with DRB1 alleles showing the most associated TCRs and HLA-C alleles showing the fewest. In the study, approximately 160 TCR beta chains were listed as associated with cytomegalovirus. A cluster of highly shared sequence variants was judged likely to be a technical artifact of the sequencing pipeline. Because HLA typing was missing for some donors at each locus, association tests included only the typed subset.

The cohort was made up of 666 healthy bone marrow donors. All cohort members were sampled while nominally healthy, although unrecorded immune exposures were likely present. The donor tested CMV seronegative and was one of the 352 seronegative cohort members. A peripheral blood sample was provided by each donor, and peripheral blood mononuclear cells were used for TCR beta sequencing. Genomic DNA was extracted from the blood cell samples with the Qiagen DNeasy Blood Extraction Kit. With regard to this clone: Its cognate antigen has yet to be identified. Per-nucleotide qualities are absent, and no much larger clonotype sits a single base away.

Libraries were built with the immunoSEQ multiplex PCR assay. A mixture of 60 forward primers for TCR Vbeta segments and 13 reverse primers for TCR Jbeta segments was used in the multiplex PCR. The CDR3 region of rearranged TCR beta genes was amplified from genomic DNA by a multiplex PCR assay. On the Illumina HiSeq System, the amplified TCR beta libraries were sequenced as 87-base-pair reads. Per the original workflow: A later analysis counted approximately 74 million unique TCR beta chains across the roughly 700 repertoires, and some 12 million of these chains were shared by at least two donors. A nearest-neighbor algorithm error-corrected the raw reads and collapsed the reads into unique sequences, merging closely related sequences to remove PCR and sequencing errors. Alignment of CDR3 sequences to IMGT reference sequences was used to assign V, D and J gene segments. Each retained sequence needed at least a six-nucleotide match to both a V gene segment and a J gene segment. Rearrangements were called productive when the CDR3 lacked stop codons and stayed in frame with V and J; all others were non-productive. CDR3 was defined according to IMGT convention as the region running from the second conserved V-encoded cysteine to the conserved J-encoded phenylalanine. Sequences without an unambiguous match to a single V gene segment were excluded from the earlier analysis of 587 of the donors. An earlier analysis of about 600 of the donors called V segments functional above 56.7% productive rearrangements and segregating when the between-donor standard deviation exceeded 5%. A statistical classification framework was developed to diagnose cytomegalovirus status using the catalog of TCR beta chain sequences. In a later analysis, TCR nucleotide sequences were compared against IMGT/GENE-DB human TR gene sequences so that V and J genes could be assigned. In a later analysis, CDR3 sequences and most-parsimonious VDJ recombination scenarios were assigned using the TCRdist pipeline. A later analysis defined each TCR beta chain by its CDR3 amino acid sequence plus V-gene family, and excluded reads lacking a unique V-gene family. In a later analysis, fewer than 650 highly shared, low-generation-probability nucleotide sequences were removed to address suspected cross-contamination and a sequencing artifact. In a later analysis, a clonal expansion index for each public chain was calculated from normalized within-repertoire ranks of inferred template counts. Generation probabilities in a later analysis came from a VDJ recombination model fitted to out-of-frame rearrangements, and those results were checked against IGoR. In a later analysis, TCR-TCR, TCR-HLA and TCR-CMV co-occurrence was scored with hypergeometric tests, and a repertoire-size bias correction was applied to TCR pairs. False discovery rates were estimated in a later analysis by permuting HLA or CMV assignments 20 times. A later analysis grouped co-occurring TCRs with DBSCAN, adding TCRdist sequence similarity when clustering within HLA-allele-positive subsets. Co-occurrence clustering excluded repertoires with fewer than 30,000 or more than 120,000 public chains, plus five with anomalous nucleotide sharing. TCRdb provides this immuneACCESS table in a form limited to in-frame rearrangements. Some clones are lacking; in checked studies, under half of them reflect an unresolved V gene, and why the rest are absent is not known. V and J calls and clone size are copied from that table; D and trimming were computed from the DNA. Present in this sample are some 220,000 clones, roughly 90% of which were seen just once. Jointly, the top ten make up roughly 1% of the sample.

This clonotype was sampled from a woman aged 18-35 years in good health and CMV-seronegative. The sequencing sample was made of PBMCs.

This receptor has the CDR3 CASSPGTPNTGELFF. The nucleotide sequence reads as follows: TGTGCCAGCTCACCCGGGACACCGAACACCGGGGAGCTGTTTTTT. The chain links TRBV18 with TRBJ2-2; matching of 6 bases hints at TRBD1 as the D gene. V is clipped by 3 bases and J by 0 bases, and the sequence between their germline boundaries is 8 bases long. The germline V gene yields KGHSH for CDR1 and LQKENI for CDR2. The CDR3 contains 15 residues, cysteine and phenylalanine counted. Just the 45-base CDR3 DNA is kept, in frame starting at base 1.